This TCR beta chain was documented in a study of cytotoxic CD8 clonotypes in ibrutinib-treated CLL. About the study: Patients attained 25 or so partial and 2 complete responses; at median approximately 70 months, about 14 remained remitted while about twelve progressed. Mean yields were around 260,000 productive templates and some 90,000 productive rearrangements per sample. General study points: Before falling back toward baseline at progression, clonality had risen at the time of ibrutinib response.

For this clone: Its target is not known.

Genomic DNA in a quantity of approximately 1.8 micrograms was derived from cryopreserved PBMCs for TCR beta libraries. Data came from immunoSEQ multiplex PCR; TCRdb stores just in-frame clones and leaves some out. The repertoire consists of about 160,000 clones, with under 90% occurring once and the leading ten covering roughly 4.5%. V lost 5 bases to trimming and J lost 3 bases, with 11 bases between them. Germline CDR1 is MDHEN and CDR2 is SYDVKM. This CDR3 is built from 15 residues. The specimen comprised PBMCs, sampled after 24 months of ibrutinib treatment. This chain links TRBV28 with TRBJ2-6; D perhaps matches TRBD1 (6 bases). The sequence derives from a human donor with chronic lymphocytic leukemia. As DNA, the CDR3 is TGTGCCAGCAGTCAAACAGGGAGTGGGGCCAACGTCCTGACTTTC. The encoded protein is CASSQTGSGANVLTF.